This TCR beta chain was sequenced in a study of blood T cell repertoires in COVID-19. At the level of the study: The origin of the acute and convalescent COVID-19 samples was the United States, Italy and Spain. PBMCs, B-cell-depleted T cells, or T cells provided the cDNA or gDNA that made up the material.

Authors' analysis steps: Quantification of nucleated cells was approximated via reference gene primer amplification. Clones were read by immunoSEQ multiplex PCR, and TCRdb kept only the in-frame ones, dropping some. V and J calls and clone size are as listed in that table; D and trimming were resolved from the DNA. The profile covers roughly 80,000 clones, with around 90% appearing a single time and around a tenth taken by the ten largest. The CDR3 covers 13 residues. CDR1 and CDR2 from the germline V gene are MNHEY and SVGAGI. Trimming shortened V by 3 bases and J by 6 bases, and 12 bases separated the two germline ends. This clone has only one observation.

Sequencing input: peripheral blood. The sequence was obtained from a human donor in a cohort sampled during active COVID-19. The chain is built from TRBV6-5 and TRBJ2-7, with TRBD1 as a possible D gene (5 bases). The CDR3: CASSYRGLGEQYF. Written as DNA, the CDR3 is TGTGCCAGCAGTTATAGGGGTTTAGGCGAGCAGTACTTC.